This T cell receptor beta chain was found in a study of beta chain features in type 1 diabetes. This clone was observed a few times. Trimming removed 2 bases at V and 6 bases at J, with 11 bases between. CDR1 and CDR2 (germline): LNHDA, SQIVND (reference sequence). The length of the CDR3 is 15 residues. Expressed TCRB transcripts were sequenced after all isolated RNA was converted to cDNA. Profiling relied on immunoSEQ multiplex PCR, and the TCRdb table lists in-frame clones only, not all of them. The sample has a few hundred thousand clones; 9.6% are singletons. The TCR sequence derives from a woman aged 18-29 years in good health. The chain is built from TRBV19 and TRBJ1-6; no clear D gene. Sequenced material: naive CD4+ T cells from blood. CDR3 sequence (DNA): TGTGCCAGTAGTATATTTACGGGAGGTAATTCACCCCTCCACTTT. Its protein product is CASSIFTGGNSPLHF.